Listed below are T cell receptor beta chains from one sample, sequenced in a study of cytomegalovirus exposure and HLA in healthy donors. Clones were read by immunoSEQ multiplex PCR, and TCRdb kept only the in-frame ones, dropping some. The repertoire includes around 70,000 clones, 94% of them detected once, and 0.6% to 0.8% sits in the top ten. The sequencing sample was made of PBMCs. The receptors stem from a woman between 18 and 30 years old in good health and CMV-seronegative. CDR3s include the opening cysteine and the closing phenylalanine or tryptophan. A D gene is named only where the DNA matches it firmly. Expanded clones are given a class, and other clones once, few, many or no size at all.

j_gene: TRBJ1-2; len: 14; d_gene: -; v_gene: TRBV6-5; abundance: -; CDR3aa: CASSYVRNAYGYTF; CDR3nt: TGTGCCAGCAGTTACGTGCGGAACGCCTATGGCTACACCTTC
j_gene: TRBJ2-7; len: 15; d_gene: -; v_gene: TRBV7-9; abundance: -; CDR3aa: CASSLYGGAGYEQYF; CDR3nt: TGTGCCAGCAGCTTATACGGAGGGGCGGGCTACGAGCAGTACTTC
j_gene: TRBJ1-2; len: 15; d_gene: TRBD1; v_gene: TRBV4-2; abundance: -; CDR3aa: CASSQENRGNYGYTF; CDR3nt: TGTGCCAGCAGCCAAGAAAACAGGGGGAACTATGGCTACACCTTC
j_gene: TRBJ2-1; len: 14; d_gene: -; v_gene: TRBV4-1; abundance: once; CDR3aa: CASSQDLGFYEQFF; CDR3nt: TGCGCCAGCAGCCAAGATCTCGGGTTTTATGAGCAGTTCTTC
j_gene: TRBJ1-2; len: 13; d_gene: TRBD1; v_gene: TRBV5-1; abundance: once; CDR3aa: CASSPGTGGSYTF; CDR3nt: TGCGCCAGCAGCCCGGGGACAGGGGGATCCTACACCTTC
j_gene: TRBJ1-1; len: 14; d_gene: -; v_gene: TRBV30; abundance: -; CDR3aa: CAWIPGLAGVKAFF; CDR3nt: TGTGCCTGGATCCCTGGGTTAGCGGGAGTGAAGGCTTTCTTT
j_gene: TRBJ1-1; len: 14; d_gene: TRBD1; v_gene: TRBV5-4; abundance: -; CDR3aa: CASSRETGASEAFF; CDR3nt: TGTGCCAGCAGCCGTGAGACAGGGGCATCTGAAGCTTTCTTT
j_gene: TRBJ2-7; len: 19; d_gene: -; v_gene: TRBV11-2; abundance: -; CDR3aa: CASSLIGLLDIRGRYEQYF; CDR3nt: TGTGCCAGCAGCTTAATTGGACTCCTAGACATCCGAGGAAGGTACGAGCAGTACTTC
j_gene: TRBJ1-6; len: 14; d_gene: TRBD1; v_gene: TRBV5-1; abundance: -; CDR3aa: CASSFGQENSPLHF; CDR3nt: TGCGCCAGCAGCTTTGGACAGGAGAATTCACCCCTCCACTTT
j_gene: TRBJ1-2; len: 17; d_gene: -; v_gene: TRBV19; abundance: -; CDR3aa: CASSTRLGLLSPYGYTF; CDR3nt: TGTGCCAGTAGTACCCGTCTTGGACTCTTATCCCCCTATGGCTACACCTTC
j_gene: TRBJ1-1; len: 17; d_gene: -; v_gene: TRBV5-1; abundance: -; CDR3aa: CASSLGPFLQGNTEAFF; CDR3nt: TGCGCCAGCAGCTTGGGGCCCTTTCTACAGGGTAACACTGAAGCTTTCTTT
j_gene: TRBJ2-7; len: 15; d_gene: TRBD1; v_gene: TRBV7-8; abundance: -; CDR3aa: CASSGTGTGGYEQYF; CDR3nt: TGTGCCAGCAGCGGCACCGGGACAGGGGGCTACGAGCAGTACTTC
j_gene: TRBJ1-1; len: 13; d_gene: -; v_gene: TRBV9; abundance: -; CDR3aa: CASSVWGGTEAFF; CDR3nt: TGTGCCAGCAGCGTATGGGGGGGCACTGAAGCTTTCTTT
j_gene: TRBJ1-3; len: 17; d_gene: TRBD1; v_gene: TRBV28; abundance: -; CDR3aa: CASSSIGQVGGWNTIYF; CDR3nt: TGTGCCAGCAGTTCAATTGGACAGGTTGGGGGATGGAACACCATATATTTT
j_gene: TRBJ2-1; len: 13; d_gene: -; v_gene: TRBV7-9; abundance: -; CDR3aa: CASSIGWANEQFF; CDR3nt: TGTGCCAGCAGCATCGGATGGGCCAATGAGCAGTTCTTC
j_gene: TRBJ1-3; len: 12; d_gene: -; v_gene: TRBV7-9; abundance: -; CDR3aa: CSGVEAGNTIYF; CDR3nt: TGTTCGGGGGTTGAGGCTGGAAACACCATATATTTT
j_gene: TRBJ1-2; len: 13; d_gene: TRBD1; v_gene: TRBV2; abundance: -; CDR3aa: CASSPGQEFGYTF; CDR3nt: TGTGCCAGCAGCCCGGGACAGGAATTTGGCTACACCTTC
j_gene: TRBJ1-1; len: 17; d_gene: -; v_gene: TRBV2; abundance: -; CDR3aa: CASSEGRTKLGRTEAFF; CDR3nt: TGTGCCAGCAGTGAAGGGAGAACGAAATTAGGTCGCACTGAAGCTTTCTTT
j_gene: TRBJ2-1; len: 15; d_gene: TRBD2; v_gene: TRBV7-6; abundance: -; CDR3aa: CASSPASGEYNEQFF; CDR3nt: TGTGCCAGCAGCCCCGCTAGCGGGGAATACAATGAGCAGTTCTTC
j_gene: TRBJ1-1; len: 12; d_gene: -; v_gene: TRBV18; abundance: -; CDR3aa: CASSPKGYVAFF; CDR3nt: TGTGCCAGCTCACCAAAGGGGTATGTAGCTTTCTTT
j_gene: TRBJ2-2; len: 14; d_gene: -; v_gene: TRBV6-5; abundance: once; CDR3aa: CATRGNANTGELFF; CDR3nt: TGTGCCACCCGGGGAAACGCGAACACCGGGGAGCTGTTTTTT
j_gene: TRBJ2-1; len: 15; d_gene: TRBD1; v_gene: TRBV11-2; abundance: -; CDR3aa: CASSPRRDRANEQFF; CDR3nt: TGTGCCAGCAGCCCCCGTCGGGACAGGGCCAATGAGCAGTTCTTC
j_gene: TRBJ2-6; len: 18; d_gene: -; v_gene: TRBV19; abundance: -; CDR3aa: CASSIKRLGRVGANVLTF; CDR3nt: TGTGCCAGTAGTATCAAACGGCTCGGGCGGGTTGGGGCCAACGTCCTGACTTTC
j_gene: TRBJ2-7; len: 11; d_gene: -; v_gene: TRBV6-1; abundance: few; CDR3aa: CASRKGTRQYF; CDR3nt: TGTGCCAGCAGAAAAGGGACTCGACAGTACTTC
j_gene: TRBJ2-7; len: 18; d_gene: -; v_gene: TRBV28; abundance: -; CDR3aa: CASSLTAGARVIHYEQYF; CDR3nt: TGTGCCAGCAGTTTAACGGCAGGGGCTAGAGTAATTCACTACGAGCAGTACTTC
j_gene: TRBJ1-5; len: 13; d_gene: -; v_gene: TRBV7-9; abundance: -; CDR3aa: CASSLGTNQPQHF; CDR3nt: TGTGCCAGCAGCTTAGGCACTAATCAGCCCCAGCATTTT
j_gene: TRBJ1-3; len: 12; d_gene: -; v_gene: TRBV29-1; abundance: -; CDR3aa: CSVGGLGNTIYF; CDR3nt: TGCAGCGTTGGTGGCCTTGGAAACACCATATATTTT
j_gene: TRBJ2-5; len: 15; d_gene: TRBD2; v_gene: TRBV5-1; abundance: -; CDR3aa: CASSSPLAGVETQYF; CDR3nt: TGCGCCAGCAGCTCGCCGCTAGCGGGGGTGGAGACCCAGTACTTC
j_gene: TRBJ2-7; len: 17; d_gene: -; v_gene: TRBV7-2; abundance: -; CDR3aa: CASSATFRLQSPYEQYF; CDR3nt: TGTGCCAGCAGCGCTACGTTCAGGTTGCAGTCTCCCTACGAGCAGTACTTC
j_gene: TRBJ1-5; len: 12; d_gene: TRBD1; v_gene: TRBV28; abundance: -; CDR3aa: CALGQGHQPQHF; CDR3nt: TGTGCCCTTGGACAGGGCCATCAGCCCCAGCATTTT
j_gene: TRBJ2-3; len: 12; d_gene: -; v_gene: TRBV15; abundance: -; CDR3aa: CATSRQGDTQYF; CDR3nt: TGTGCCACCAGCAGACAGGGGGATACGCAGTATTTT
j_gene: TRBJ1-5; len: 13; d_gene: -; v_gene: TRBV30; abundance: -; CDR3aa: CAWSATGNQPQHF; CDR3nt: TGTGCCTGGAGTGCGACAGGCAATCAGCCCCAGCATTTT
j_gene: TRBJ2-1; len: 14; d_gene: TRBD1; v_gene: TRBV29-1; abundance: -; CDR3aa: CSVERGDRSNEQFF; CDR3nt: TGCAGCGTTGAAAGGGGGGACAGGTCTAATGAGCAGTTCTTC
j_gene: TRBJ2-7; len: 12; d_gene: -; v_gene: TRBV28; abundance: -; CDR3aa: CASSLLGAEQYF; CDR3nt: TGTGCCAGCAGTTTATTAGGGGCCGAGCAGTACTTC
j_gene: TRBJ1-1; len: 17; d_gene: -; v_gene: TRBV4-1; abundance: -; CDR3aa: CASSQDMRQEAGTEAFF; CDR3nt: TGCGCCAGCAGCCAAGATATGCGACAGGAGGCAGGGACTGAAGCTTTCTTT
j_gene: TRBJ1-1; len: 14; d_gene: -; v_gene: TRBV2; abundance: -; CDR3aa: CASSDGYMNTEAFF; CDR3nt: TGTGCCAGCAGTGACGGGTACATGAACACTGAAGCTTTCTTT
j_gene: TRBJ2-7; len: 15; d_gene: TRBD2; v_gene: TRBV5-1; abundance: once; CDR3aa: CASSLTSGGSYEQYF; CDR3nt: TGCGCCAGCAGCCTGACTAGCGGGGGGTCCTACGAGCAGTACTTC
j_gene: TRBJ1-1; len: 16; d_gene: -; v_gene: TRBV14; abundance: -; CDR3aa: CASSPGNSAGNTEAFF; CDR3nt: TGTGCCAGCAGCCCCGGAAACTCCGCAGGGAACACTGAAGCTTTCTTT
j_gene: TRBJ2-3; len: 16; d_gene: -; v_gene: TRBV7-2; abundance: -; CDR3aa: CASSLERHTGGNTQYF; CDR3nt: TGTGCCAGCAGCTTAGAGCGGCACACGGGCGGGAATACGCAGTATTTT
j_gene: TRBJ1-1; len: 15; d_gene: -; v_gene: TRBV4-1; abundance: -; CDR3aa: CASSQVAGKNTEAFF; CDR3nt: TGCGCCAGCAGCCAAGTTGCAGGGAAGAACACTGAAGCTTTCTTT
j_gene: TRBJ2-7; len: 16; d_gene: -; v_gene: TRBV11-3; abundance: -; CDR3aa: CASSLDTVGGRNEQYF; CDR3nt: TGTGCCAGCAGCTTGGATACGGTAGGAGGGCGGAACGAGCAGTACTTC
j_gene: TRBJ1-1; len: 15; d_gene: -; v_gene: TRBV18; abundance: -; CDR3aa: CASSPSGVAGTEAFF; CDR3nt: TGTGCCAGCTCACCCTCAGGGGTTGCGGGCACTGAAGCTTTCTTT
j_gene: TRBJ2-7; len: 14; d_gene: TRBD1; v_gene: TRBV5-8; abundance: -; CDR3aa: CASSVGTGHYEQYF; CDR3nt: TGTGCCAGCAGCGTGGGGACAGGGCACTACGAGCAGTACTTC
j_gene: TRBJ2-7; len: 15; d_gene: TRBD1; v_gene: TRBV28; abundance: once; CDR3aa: CASSSAGTGRSEQYF; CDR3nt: TGTGCCAGCAGCTCCGCCGGGACAGGAAGGAGCGAGCAGTACTTC
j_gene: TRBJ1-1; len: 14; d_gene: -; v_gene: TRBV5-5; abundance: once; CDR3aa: CASSLVGGNTEAFF; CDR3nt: TGTGCCAGCAGCTTGGTCGGAGGGAACACTGAAGCTTTCTTT
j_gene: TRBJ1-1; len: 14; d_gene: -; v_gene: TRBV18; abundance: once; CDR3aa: CASSPVRGATEAFF; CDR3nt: TGTGCCAGCTCACCGGTTAGGGGTGCCACTGAAGCTTTCTTT
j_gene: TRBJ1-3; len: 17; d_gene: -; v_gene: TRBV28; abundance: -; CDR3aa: CASQVPHGGSSGNTIYF; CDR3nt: TGTGCCAGTCAGGTGCCCCACGGAGGGAGCTCTGGAAACACCATATATTTT
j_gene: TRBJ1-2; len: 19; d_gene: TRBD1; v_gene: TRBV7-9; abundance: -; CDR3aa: CASSPGTGFVFGLYYGYTF; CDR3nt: TGTGCCAGCAGCCCCGGGACAGGTTTCGTTTTCGGCCTCTACTATGGCTACACCTTC
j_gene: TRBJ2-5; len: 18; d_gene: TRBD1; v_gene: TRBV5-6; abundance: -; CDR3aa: CASSYRGSWPPAAETQYF; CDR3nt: TGTGCCAGCAGCTACAGGGGGTCCTGGCCCCCGGCCGCGGAGACCCAGTACTTC
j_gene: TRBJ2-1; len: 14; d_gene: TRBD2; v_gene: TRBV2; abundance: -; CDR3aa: CASSANSGDNEQFF; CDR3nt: TGTGCCAGCAGTGCAAATAGCGGGGACAATGAGCAGTTCTTC
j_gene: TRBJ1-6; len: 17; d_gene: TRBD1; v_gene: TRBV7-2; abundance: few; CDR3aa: CASSLEGASSYNSPLHF; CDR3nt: TGTGCCAGCAGCTTGGAGGGGGCGAGCTCCTATAATTCACCCCTCCACTTT
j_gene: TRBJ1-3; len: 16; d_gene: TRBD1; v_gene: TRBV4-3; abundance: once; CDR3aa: CASSHFTGTGGNTIYF; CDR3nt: TGCGCCAGCAGCCATTTTACCGGGACAGGAGGAAACACCATATATTTT
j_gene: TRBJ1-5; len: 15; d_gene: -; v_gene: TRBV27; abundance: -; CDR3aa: CASSFSGINNQPQHF; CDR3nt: TGTGCCAGCAGTTTTTCAGGGATTAACAATCAGCCCCAGCATTTT
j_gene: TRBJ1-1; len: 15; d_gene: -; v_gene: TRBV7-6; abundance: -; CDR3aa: CASSLVAGLNTEAFF; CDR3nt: TGTGCCAGCAGCTTAGTGGCAGGACTAAACACTGAAGCTTTCTTT
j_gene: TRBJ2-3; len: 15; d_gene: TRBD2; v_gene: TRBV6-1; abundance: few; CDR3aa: CASSEGTSGADTQYF; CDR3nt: TGTGCCAGCAGTGAAGGGACTAGCGGAGCAGATACGCAGTATTTT
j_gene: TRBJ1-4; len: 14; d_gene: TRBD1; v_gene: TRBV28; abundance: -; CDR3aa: CASSTGQVNGKLFF; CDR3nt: TGTGCCAGCAGTACGGGACAGGTAAACGGAAAACTGTTTTTT